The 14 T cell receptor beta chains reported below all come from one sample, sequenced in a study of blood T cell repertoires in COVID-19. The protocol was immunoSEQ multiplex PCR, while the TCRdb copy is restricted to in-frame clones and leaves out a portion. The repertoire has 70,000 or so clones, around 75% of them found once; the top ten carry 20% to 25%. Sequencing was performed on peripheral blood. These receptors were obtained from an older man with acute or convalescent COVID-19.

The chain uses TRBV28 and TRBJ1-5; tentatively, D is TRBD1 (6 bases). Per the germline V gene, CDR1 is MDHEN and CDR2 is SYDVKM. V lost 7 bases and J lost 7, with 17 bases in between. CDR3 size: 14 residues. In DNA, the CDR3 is TGTGCCAGCACCCTAGGGGGGGCGGGCCAGCCCCAGCATTTT. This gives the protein CASTLGGAGQPQHF.

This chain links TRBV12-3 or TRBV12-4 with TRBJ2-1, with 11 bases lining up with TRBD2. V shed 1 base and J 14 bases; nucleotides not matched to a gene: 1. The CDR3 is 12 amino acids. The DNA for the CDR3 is TGTGCCAGCAGTTTAGTAGCGGGGGGGGAGTTCTTC. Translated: CASSLVAGGEFF.

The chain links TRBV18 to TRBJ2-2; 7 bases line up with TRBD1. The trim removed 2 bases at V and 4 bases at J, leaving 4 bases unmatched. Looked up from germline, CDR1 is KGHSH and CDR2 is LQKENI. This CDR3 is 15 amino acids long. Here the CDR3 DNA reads TGTGCCAGCTCACCAAGGGGGCAAAGCACCGGGGAGCTGTTTTTT. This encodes CASSPRGQSTGELFF.

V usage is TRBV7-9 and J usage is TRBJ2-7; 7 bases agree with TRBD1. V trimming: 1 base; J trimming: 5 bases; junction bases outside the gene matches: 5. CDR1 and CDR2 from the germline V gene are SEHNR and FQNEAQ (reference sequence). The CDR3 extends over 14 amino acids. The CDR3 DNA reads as TGTGCCAGCAGCTTAGTGACAGGGAACCACGAGCAGTACTTC. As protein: CASSLVTGNHEQYF.

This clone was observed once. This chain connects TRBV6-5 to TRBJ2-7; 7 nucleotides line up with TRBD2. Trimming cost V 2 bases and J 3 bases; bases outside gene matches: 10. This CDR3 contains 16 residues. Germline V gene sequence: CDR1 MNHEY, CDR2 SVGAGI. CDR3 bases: TGTGCCAGCAGTTACGATGGAGGCGGGAGTTTCTACGAGCAGTACTTC. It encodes CASSYDGGGSFYEQYF.

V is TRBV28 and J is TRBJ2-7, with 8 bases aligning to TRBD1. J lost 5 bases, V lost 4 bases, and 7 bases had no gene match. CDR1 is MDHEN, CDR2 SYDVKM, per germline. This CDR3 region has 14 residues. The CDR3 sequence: CASSYRTGFDEQYF. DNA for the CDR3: TGTGCCAGCAGTTACCGGACAGGGTTTGACGAGCAGTACTTC.

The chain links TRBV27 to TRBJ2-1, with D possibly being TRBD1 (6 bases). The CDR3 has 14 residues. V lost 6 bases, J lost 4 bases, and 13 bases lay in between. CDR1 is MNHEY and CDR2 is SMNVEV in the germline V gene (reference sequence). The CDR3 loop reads CASRVQGIYNEQFF. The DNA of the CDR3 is TGTGCCAGCAGAGTTCAGGGGATATACAATGAGCAGTTCTTC.

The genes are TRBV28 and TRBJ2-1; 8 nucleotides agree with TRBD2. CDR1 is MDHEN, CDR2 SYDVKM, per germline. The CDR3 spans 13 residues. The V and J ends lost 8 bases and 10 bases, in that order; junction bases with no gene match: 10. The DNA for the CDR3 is TGTGCCAGCGGTCGGGGAGCGGGGGCGGAGCAGTTCTTC. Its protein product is CASGRGAGAEQFF. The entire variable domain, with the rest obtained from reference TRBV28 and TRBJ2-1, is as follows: DVKVTQSSRYLVKRTGEKVFLECVQDMDHENMFWYRQDPGLGLRLIYFSYDVKMKEKGDIPEGYSVSREKKERFSLILESASTNQTSMYLCASGRGAGAEQFFGPGTRLTVL.

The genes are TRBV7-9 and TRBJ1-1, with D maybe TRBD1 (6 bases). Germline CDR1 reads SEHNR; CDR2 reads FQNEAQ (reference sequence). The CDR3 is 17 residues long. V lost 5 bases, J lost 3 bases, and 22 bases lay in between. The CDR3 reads CASSPPAAGVGDTEAFF. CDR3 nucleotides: TGTGCCAGCAGCCCCCCTGCGGCAGGGGTGGGTGACACTGAAGCTTTCTTT.

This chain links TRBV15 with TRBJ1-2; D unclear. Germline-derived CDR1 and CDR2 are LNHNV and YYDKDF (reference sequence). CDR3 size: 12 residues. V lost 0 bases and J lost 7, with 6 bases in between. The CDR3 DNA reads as TGTGCCACCAGCAGAGAACGGTCTGGCTACACCTTC. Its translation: CATSRERSGYTF.

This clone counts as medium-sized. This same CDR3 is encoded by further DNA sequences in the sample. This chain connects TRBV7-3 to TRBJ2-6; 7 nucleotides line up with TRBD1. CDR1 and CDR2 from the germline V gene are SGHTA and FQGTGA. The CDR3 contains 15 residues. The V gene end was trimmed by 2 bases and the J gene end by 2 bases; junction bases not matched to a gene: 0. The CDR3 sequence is CASSLQGAGANVLTF. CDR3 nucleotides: TGTGCCAGCAGCTTACAGGGGGCTGGGGCCAACGTCCTGACTTTC.

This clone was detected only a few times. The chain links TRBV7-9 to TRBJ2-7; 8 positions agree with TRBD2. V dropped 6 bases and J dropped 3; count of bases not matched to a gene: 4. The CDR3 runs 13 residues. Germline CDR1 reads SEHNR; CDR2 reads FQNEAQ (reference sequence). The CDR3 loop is CASSWTSNYEQYF. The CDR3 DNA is TGTGCCAGCAGTTGGACTAGCAACTACGAGCAGTACTTC. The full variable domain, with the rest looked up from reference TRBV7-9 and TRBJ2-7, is DTGVSQNPRHKITKRGQNVTFRCDPISEHNRLYWYRQTLGQGPEFLTYFQNEAQLEKSRLLSDRFSAERPKGSFSTLEIQRTEQGDSAMYLCASSWTSNYEQYFGPGTRLTVT.

CDR3 sequence (DNA): TGTGCCAGCAGCTTAGCTACAGGAAGCTATGGCTACACCTTC. It codes for CASSLATGSYGYTF. The chain links TRBV7-8 to TRBJ1-2; TRBD1 is a possible D gene (5 bases). This CDR3 region has 14 residues. V was shortened by 0 bases and J by 4 bases, with 9 bases between the two germline ends. Germline CDR1 is SGHVS and CDR2 is FQNEAQ.

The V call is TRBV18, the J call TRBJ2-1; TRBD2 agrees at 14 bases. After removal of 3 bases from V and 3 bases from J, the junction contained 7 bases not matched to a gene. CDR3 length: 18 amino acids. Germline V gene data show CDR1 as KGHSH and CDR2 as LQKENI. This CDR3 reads CASSPPGLAGARYNEQFF. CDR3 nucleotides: TGTGCCAGCTCACCCCCGGGACTAGCGGGAGCTCGCTACAATGAGCAGTTCTTC.